A selection of T cell receptor beta chains follows, all from one sample in a study of vaccination and CD4 T cells after COVID-19. TCRdb re-called the PCR reads with MiXCR, one entry per CDR3 protein. The sample records 10,000 to 15,000 distinct CDR3 sequences, approximately 53% being singletons. The antigens for these receptors are not known. Sequenced material: CD4+ T cells from blood, cultured in vitro. These receptors were taken from a human donor who had recovered from COVID-19. Each CDR3 is given with its conserved first and last residue. D genes are given only for firm matches. Where a row states a size, it is once, few, many or the class of an expanded clone; other rows omit it.

j_call: TRBJ2-1; clone_size: NA; d_call: TRBD2; v_call: TRBV28; cdr3_nt: TGTGCCAGCAGTCTCAGCGGGAGGGCCTACAATGAGCAGTTCTTC; cdr3_aa: CASSLSGRAYNEQFF
j_call: TRBJ1-2; clone_size: NA; d_call: TRBD1; v_call: TRBV6-4; cdr3_nt: TGTGCCAGCAGTGACGGATCAGGGGGTTCATATGGCTACACCTTC; cdr3_aa: CASSDGSGGSYGYTF
j_call: TRBJ2-7; clone_size: few; d_call: TRBD2; v_call: TRBV28; cdr3_nt: TGTGCCAGCAAACCCGGGACTAGCGGGTACACCTACGAGCAGTACTTC; cdr3_aa: CASKPGTSGYTYEQYF
j_call: TRBJ1-5; clone_size: few; d_call: TRBD1; v_call: TRBV6-1; cdr3_nt: TGTGCCAGCAGTACCGGGACAGGGGTATCTCAGCCCCAGCATTTT; cdr3_aa: CASSTGTGVSQPQHF
j_call: TRBJ2-5; clone_size: NA; d_call: TRBD1; v_call: TRBV27; cdr3_nt: TGTGCCAGCAGTCATAGGGGGCTGGAGACCCAGTACTTC; cdr3_aa: CASSHRGLETQYF
j_call: TRBJ1-2; clone_size: NA; d_call: NA; v_call: TRBV5-6; cdr3_nt: TGTGCCAGCAGGAAAGACAGAACCTATGGCTACACCTTC; cdr3_aa: CASRKDRTYGYTF
j_call: TRBJ2-7; clone_size: NA; d_call: TRBD1; v_call: TRBV28; cdr3_nt: TGTGCCAGCAGCCATGACAGGGTGCGGGAGCAGTACTTC; cdr3_aa: CASSHDRVREQYF
j_call: TRBJ2-7; clone_size: few; d_call: TRBD1; v_call: TRBV7-6; cdr3_nt: TGTGCCAGCAGCTTAGGGGGACAGGGGAAGAACGAGCAGTACTTC; cdr3_aa: CASSLGGQGKNEQYF
j_call: TRBJ2-3; clone_size: NA; d_call: TRBD2; v_call: TRBV30; cdr3_nt: TGTGCCTGGAGTCCCGGACTAGCGGGGGCTTCAGATACGCAGTATTTT; cdr3_aa: CAWSPGLAGASDTQYF
j_call: TRBJ1-5; clone_size: few; d_call: TRBD1; v_call: TRBV12-3/TRBV12-4; cdr3_nt: TGTGCCAGCAGTATCGGGACAGGGGTCGCCGATCAGCCCCAGCATTTT; cdr3_aa: CASSIGTGVADQPQHF
j_call: TRBJ1-2; clone_size: few; d_call: NA; v_call: TRBV20-1; cdr3_nt: TGCAGTGCCGCCCAGGAGGAAGTGACGTACTATGGCTACACCTTC; cdr3_aa: CSAAQEEVTYYGYTF
j_call: TRBJ1-6; clone_size: NA; d_call: NA; v_call: TRBV28; cdr3_nt: TGTGCCAGCAGTTTAAAAGTGGTAATCTCTCATAATTCACCCCTCCACTTT; cdr3_aa: CASSLKVVISHNSPLHF
j_call: TRBJ1-5; clone_size: NA; d_call: TRBD1; v_call: TRBV28; cdr3_nt: TGTGCCAGCAGTTTGCGGACAGGGGGAATCAATCAGCCCCAGCATTTT; cdr3_aa: CASSLRTGGINQPQHF
j_call: TRBJ2-5; clone_size: large; d_call: NA; v_call: TRBV24-1; cdr3_nt: TGTGCCACCAGTGGACAGCCGGTGGGAGAGACCCAGTACTTC; cdr3_aa: CATSGQPVGETQYF
j_call: TRBJ2-3; clone_size: NA; d_call: NA; v_call: TRBV6-1; cdr3_nt: TGTGCCAGCAGGGAAGCCGGCTCCACAGGTACGCAGTATTTT; cdr3_aa: CASREAGSTGTQYF
j_call: TRBJ2-7; clone_size: NA; d_call: TRBD1; v_call: TRBV20-1; cdr3_nt: TGCAGTGCTACGATCCGGGGCAGGGGGCCCTCCTACGAGCAGTACTTC; cdr3_aa: CSATIRGRGPSYEQYF
j_call: TRBJ1-2; clone_size: NA; d_call: NA; v_call: TRBV4-1; cdr3_nt: TGCGCCAGCAGCCATCCATCAGGGGCACCATATGGCTACACCTTC; cdr3_aa: CASSHPSGAPYGYTF
j_call: TRBJ1-5; clone_size: NA; d_call: TRBD1; v_call: TRBV12-3/TRBV12-4; cdr3_nt: TGTGCCAGCAGACCCCTGTCGACCAGGGGGCTTCCTAGCAATCAGCCCCAGCATTTT; cdr3_aa: CASRPLSTRGLPSNQPQHF
j_call: TRBJ1-2; clone_size: NA; d_call: NA; v_call: TRBV10-2; cdr3_nt: TGCGCCAGCAGTGAGTCTCCTCTGGACAGAGTCTATGGCTACACCTTC; cdr3_aa: CASSESPLDRVYGYTF
j_call: TRBJ1-6; clone_size: few; d_call: NA; v_call: TRBV6-1; cdr3_nt: TGTGCCAGCACCCCGGGCAGACTAAATTCACCCCTCCACTTT; cdr3_aa: CASTPGRLNSPLHF
j_call: TRBJ1-1; clone_size: NA; d_call: NA; v_call: TRBV7-2; cdr3_nt: TGTGCCAGCAGCTTAGGGCGACCTACAGCCAACACTGAAGCTTTCTTT; cdr3_aa: CASSLGRPTANTEAFF
j_call: TRBJ1-4; clone_size: few; d_call: TRBD1; v_call: TRBV7-2; cdr3_nt: TGTGCCAGCAGCTCCGACAGGGAACCTAATGAAAAACTGTTTTTT; cdr3_aa: CASSSDREPNEKLFF
j_call: TRBJ2-2; clone_size: NA; d_call: TRBD1; v_call: TRBV20-1; cdr3_nt: TGCAGTGCTAGGGACAGGGTCTTCACCGGGGAGCTGTTTTTT; cdr3_aa: CSARDRVFTGELFF
j_call: TRBJ1-5; clone_size: NA; d_call: TRBD1; v_call: TRBV20-1; cdr3_nt: TGCAGTGCTAGGGGGACAGGGAATAGCAATCAGCCCCAGCATTTT; cdr3_aa: CSARGTGNSNQPQHF
j_call: TRBJ2-3; clone_size: NA; d_call: NA; v_call: TRBV11-2; cdr3_nt: TGTGCCAGCAGCCCTGTAACCTCCACAGATACGCAGTATTTT; cdr3_aa: CASSPVTSTDTQYF
j_call: TRBJ2-2; clone_size: few; d_call: TRBD1; v_call: TRBV7-9; cdr3_nt: TGTGCCAGCAGCTTACCCGGGACAGGGAACACCGGGGAGCTGTTTTTT; cdr3_aa: CASSLPGTGNTGELFF
j_call: TRBJ1-2; clone_size: NA; d_call: NA; v_call: TRBV4-1; cdr3_nt: TGCGCCAGCAGCCAAGATCGGGAGGGGAGCGGCTACACCTTC; cdr3_aa: CASSQDREGSGYTF
j_call: TRBJ1-1; clone_size: NA; d_call: TRBD1; v_call: TRBV29-1; cdr3_nt: TGCAGCGTTCGAGCCGGGACAGGGGGTTCCCCAGCTTTCTTT; cdr3_aa: CSVRAGTGGSPAFF
j_call: TRBJ2-1; clone_size: few; d_call: NA; v_call: TRBV7-2; cdr3_nt: TGTGCCAGCAGCTCGAGGCGCGGGGACGCTTACAATGAGCAGTTCTTC; cdr3_aa: CASSSRRGDAYNEQFF
j_call: TRBJ2-3; clone_size: NA; d_call: NA; v_call: TRBV5-4; cdr3_nt: TGTGCCAGCAGCCCGGAAGTAGCCGGGCCGGATACGCAGTATTTT; cdr3_aa: CASSPEVAGPDTQYF
j_call: TRBJ1-2; clone_size: NA; d_call: NA; v_call: TRBV30; cdr3_nt: TGTGCCTGGTCTCGGACTCGGGACTACACCTTC; cdr3_aa: CAWSRTRDYTF
j_call: TRBJ1-4; clone_size: NA; d_call: NA; v_call: TRBV6-1; cdr3_nt: TGTGCCAGCAGTGAAGCAGGGGTAACTAATGAAAAACTGTTTTTT; cdr3_aa: CASSEAGVTNEKLFF
j_call: TRBJ2-5; clone_size: NA; d_call: NA; v_call: TRBV7-9; cdr3_nt: TGTGCCAGCAGCTTAGCTGGTTCCCAGTTTCAGCGAGAGACCCAGTACTTC; cdr3_aa: CASSLAGSQFQRETQYF
j_call: TRBJ1-2; clone_size: few; d_call: NA; v_call: TRBV20-1; cdr3_nt: TGCAGTGCTAGATCCCAGGACGGTTATGGCTACACCTTC; cdr3_aa: CSARSQDGYGYTF
j_call: TRBJ2-2; clone_size: NA; d_call: TRBD2; v_call: TRBV7-8; cdr3_nt: TGTGCCAGCAGCACCAGACTAGCGGGGGGGGGAGGGGAGCTGTTTTTT; cdr3_aa: CASSTRLAGGGGELFF
j_call: TRBJ2-7; clone_size: NA; d_call: NA; v_call: TRBV6-2/TRBV6-3; cdr3_nt: TGTGCCAGCATTACACTCCGGGACCGTACCTACGAGCAGTACTTC; cdr3_aa: CASITLRDRTYEQYF
j_call: TRBJ1-1; clone_size: NA; d_call: NA; v_call: TRBV19; cdr3_nt: TGTGCCAGTAGTATAGGGGTCACTGAAGCTTTCTTT; cdr3_aa: CASSIGVTEAFF
j_call: TRBJ2-5; clone_size: NA; d_call: TRBD1; v_call: TRBV4-3; cdr3_nt: TGCGCCAGCAGCCAAGGGGGACAGGAGGAGACCCAGTACTTC; cdr3_aa: CASSQGGQEETQYF
j_call: TRBJ1-3; clone_size: NA; d_call: NA; v_call: TRBV7-2; cdr3_nt: TGTGCCAGCAGTCATTTTCCGGGGGCCGCTGGAAACACCATATATTTT; cdr3_aa: CASSHFPGAAGNTIYF
j_call: TRBJ1-6; clone_size: few; d_call: NA; v_call: TRBV7-2; cdr3_nt: TGTGCCAGCAGCTCCCGGTCGAGCTCCTATAATTCACCCCTCCACTTT; cdr3_aa: CASSSRSSSYNSPLHF
j_call: TRBJ2-1; clone_size: NA; d_call: NA; v_call: TRBV5-1; cdr3_nt: TGCGCCAGCAGCTTACAGGAAATCAATGAGCAGTTCTTC; cdr3_aa: CASSLQEINEQFF
j_call: TRBJ2-2; clone_size: NA; d_call: TRBD2; v_call: TRBV6-5; cdr3_nt: TGTGCCAGCAGTTCACTAAGACTAGCGGGGGGAGACGGGGAGCTGTTTTTT; cdr3_aa: CASSSLRLAGGDGELFF
j_call: TRBJ2-6; clone_size: NA; d_call: TRBD1; v_call: TRBV20-1; cdr3_nt: TGCAGTGCTAGAGGGGACAGACTACTCTCTGGGGCCAACGTCCTGACTTTC; cdr3_aa: CSARGDRLLSGANVLTF
j_call: TRBJ1-2; clone_size: NA; d_call: NA; v_call: TRBV6-5; cdr3_nt: TGTGCCAGCAGTTACACTGCTCAGGGTCGAGGCTACACCTTC; cdr3_aa: CASSYTAQGRGYTF
j_call: TRBJ2-7; clone_size: NA; d_call: NA; v_call: TRBV19; cdr3_nt: TGTGCCAGTAGTTCGAATCTAGTCCACGAGCAGTACTTC; cdr3_aa: CASSSNLVHEQYF